The rows below give T cell receptor beta chains drawn from one sample of a study of blood T cell repertoires in COVID-19. The protocol was immunoSEQ multiplex PCR, while the TCRdb copy is restricted to in-frame clones and leaves out a portion. The table lists 90,000 to 100,000 clones, about 85% of them singletons. Sequencing used peripheral blood. The receptors here all came from an elderly man with acute or convalescent COVID-19. Both conserved end residues are part of each CDR3. The D gene is left open where the match is weak. Clone size is stated in some rows and not others, as once, few, many or a class when expanded.

NA,14,TRBD2,TRBV6-1,TRBJ2-3,CASSEGGRASTQYF,TGTGCCAGCAGTGAAGGGGGGAGGGCCTCAACGCAGTATTTT
once,16,TRBD2,TRBV11-2,TRBJ2-1,CASSGGTSGTYNEQFF,TGTGCCAGCAGCGGGGGGACTAGCGGGACGTACAATGAGCAGTTCTTC
NA,12,NA,TRBV27,TRBJ1-4,CASSPAGEKLFF,TGTGCCAGCAGTCCTGCAGGTGAAAAACTGTTTTTT
NA,15,NA,TRBV7-2,TRBJ2-7,CASSLDFSGSYEQYF,TGTGCCAGCAGCTTAGATTTTAGCGGCTCCTACGAGCAGTACTTC
NA,17,TRBD1,TRBV19,TRBJ2-2,CASSSPPGQGLTGELFF,TGTGCCAGTAGTTCTCCCCCGGGACAGGGGCTCACCGGGGAGCTGTTTTTT
once,15,TRBD1,TRBV18,TRBJ1-1,CASSPVQGASTEAFF,TGTGCCAGCTCACCAGTTCAGGGGGCATCCACTGAAGCTTTCTTT
NA,14,TRBD2,TRBV13,TRBJ2-3,CASRSSGRTDTQYF,TGTGCCAGCCGGTCTAGCGGGAGGACAGATACGCAGTATTTT
NA,12,TRBD1,TRBV7-9,TRBJ1-2,CASSYRGFGYTF,TGTGCCAGCAGCTACAGGGGGTTTGGCTACACCTTC
NA,14,TRBD1,TRBV7-3,TRBJ1-5,CASSSQGSNQPQHF,TGTGCCAGCAGCTCACAGGGGAGCAATCAGCCCCAGCATTTT
NA,14,TRBD2,TRBV2,TRBJ2-2,CARGAGGRTGELFF,TGTGCCAGAGGGGCGGGAGGGCGAACCGGGGAGCTGTTTTTT
NA,14,NA,TRBV7-2,TRBJ2-3,CASSLLGTADTQYF,TGTGCCAGCAGCTTACTGGGGACTGCTGATACGCAGTATTTT
NA,16,TRBD1,TRBV18,TRBJ1-5,CASSPAQGGSNQPQHF,TGTGCCAGCTCACCTGCACAGGGGGGTAGCAATCAGCCCCAGCATTTT
medium-sized,15,NA,TRBV9,TRBJ1-1,CASSVSDRPNTEAFF,TGTGCCAGCAGCGTATCTGACAGGCCGAACACTGAAGCTTTCTTT
NA,15,TRBD2,TRBV3-1/TRBV3-2,TRBJ2-1,CASSPGLAGYNEQFF,TGTGCCAGCAGCCCCGGACTAGCGGGCTACAATGAGCAGTTCTTC
NA,12,NA,TRBV7-9,TRBJ1-2,CASSLPLGGYTF,TGTGCCAGCAGCTTACCTCTCGGGGGCTACACCTTC
NA,15,TRBD1,TRBV27,TRBJ1-3,CASSMNRGPGNTIYF,TGTGCCAGCAGTATGAACAGGGGGCCAGGAAACACCATATATTTT
NA,16,NA,TRBV7-3,TRBJ2-3,CASSLEKGEDTDTQYF,TGTGCCAGCAGCTTAGAGAAAGGAGAGGACACAGATACGCAGTATTTT
NA,15,TRBD2,TRBV19,TRBJ2-1,CASSGDSGVYNEQFF,TGTGCCAGTAGCGGTGACAGCGGGGTGTACAATGAGCAGTTCTTC
NA,15,TRBD1,TRBV6-5,TRBJ2-7,CASSLAGTGDYEQYF,TGTGCCAGCAGTCTCGCCGGGACAGGGGACTACGAGCAGTACTTC
NA,12,NA,TRBV7-2,TRBJ2-1,CASSLGLNEQFF,TGTGCCAGCAGCTTAGGTCTCAATGAGCAGTTCTTC
few,16,NA,TRBV7-6,TRBJ2-2,CASSLNPPANTGELFF,TGTGCCAGCAGCTTGAACCCCCCAGCGAACACCGGGGAGCTGTTTTTT
NA,14,TRBD2,TRBV29-1,TRBJ2-3,CSVPMAGDTDTQYF,TGCAGCGTACCTATGGCGGGAGACACAGATACGCAGTATTTT
once,13,TRBD1,TRBV2,TRBJ1-2,CASSESRGYGYTF,TGTGCCAGCAGTGAAAGCAGGGGGTATGGCTACACCTTC
NA,14,NA,TRBV4-1,TRBJ2-1,CASSQDRDGNEQFF,TGCGCCAGCAGCCAAGATCGGGATGGAAATGAGCAGTTCTTC
NA,14,TRBD1,TRBV14,TRBJ1-2,CASRPTGVGYGYTF,TGTGCCAGCAGACCCACAGGGGTGGGCTATGGCTACACCTTC
NA,17,TRBD2,TRBV5-1,TRBJ2-3,CASSPGTSVSSTDTQYF,TGCGCCAGCAGCCCAGGGACTAGCGTGTCTAGCACAGATACGCAGTATTTT
once,15,TRBD2,TRBV28,TRBJ2-5,CASRHGLAASETQYF,TGTGCCAGCAGACACGGACTAGCGGCCTCAGAGACCCAGTACTTC
NA,14,TRBD1,TRBV6-6,TRBJ1-3,CASSQGQGESTIYF,TGTGCCAGCAGTCAGGGACAGGGGGAAAGCACCATATATTTT
once,13,NA,TRBV2,TRBJ1-1,CASGGRTDTEAFF,TGTGCCAGCGGAGGGCGCACGGACACTGAAGCTTTCTTT
once,12,NA,TRBV29-1,TRBJ1-2,CSALQGRDGYTF,TGCAGCGCTCTACAAGGCAGGGATGGCTACACCTTC
once,16,NA,TRBV11-3,TRBJ2-1,CASSLEARSSYNEQFF,TGTGCCAGCAGCTTGGAGGCCAGAAGCTCCTACAATGAGCAGTTCTTC